The rows below give T cell receptor beta chains drawn from one sample of a study of OX40 agonist ivuxolimab in advanced cancers. Data came from immunoSEQ multiplex PCR; TCRdb stores just in-frame clones and leaves some out. The sample lists tens of thousands of clones, around 84% seen once, with roughly 4.4% in the top ten. The sample in question was CD4+ or CD8+ T cells sorted from blood, obtained in a trial of the OX40 agonist ivuxolimab. These receptors were collected from an adult with an advanced solid tumor such as melanoma, head and neck, liver or kidney cancer. CDR3s include the opening cysteine and the closing phenylalanine or tryptophan. A D gene is named only where the DNA matches it firmly. Clone sizes are given selectively: once, few, many, or a class where the clone is expanded.

TRBD1 | TRBJ2-4 | TRBV11-2 | few | TGTGCCAGCAGCTGGGGGGACAGGGGAAACATTCAGTACTTC | CASSWGDRGNIQYF
. | TRBJ2-7 | TRBV4-2 | few | TGTGCCAGCAGCCAAGTAGGCGGGGACTACGAGCAGTACTTC | CASSQVGGDYEQYF
TRBD1 | TRBJ1-5 | TRBV6-6 | . | TGTGCCAGCAGTGGGGACAGGGGAGGCAATCAGCCCCAGCATTTT | CASSGDRGGNQPQHF
. | TRBJ1-6 | TRBV29-1 | . | TGCAGCGTGAAGGTGGGCTCCTATAATTCACCCCTCCACTTT | CSVKVGSYNSPLHF
TRBD1 | TRBJ2-7 | TRBV7-8 | . | TGTGCCAGCAGCTCAGGGATTGGACAGGGAGGCTACGAGCAGTACTTC | CASSSGIGQGGYEQYF
. | TRBJ2-7 | TRBV6-5 | . | TGTGCCAGCAGTTACTATCCCAGGTTGGTCGAGCAGTACTTC | CASSYYPRLVEQYF
. | TRBJ2-1 | TRBV4-1 | . | TGCGCCAGCAGCCAAGCGCTACAGGGAGAGCAGTTCTTC | CASSQALQGEQFF
. | TRBJ2-7 | TRBV9 | . | TGTGCCAGCAGCGTCGCGAGCTCTAGCTCCTACGAGCAGTACTTC | CASSVASSSSYEQYF
. | TRBJ1-5 | TRBV30 | . | TGTGCCTGGAGTCGGGACATTCGTCAGCCCCAGCATTTT | CAWSRDIRQPQHF
TRBD2 | TRBJ2-1 | TRBV10-3 | . | TGTGCCATCAATAGCGGGAGGGCCGTCGATGAGCAGTTCTTC | CAINSGRAVDEQFF
. | TRBJ2-3 | TRBV4-2 | . | TGTGCCAGCAGCTTGGGGGCCCGGGGAGATACGCAGTATTTT | CASSLGARGDTQYF
TRBD2 | TRBJ2-3 | TRBV10-1 | . | TGCGCCAGCAGTGATCGGGACGGGAGGGGGACAGATACGCAGTATTTT | CASSDRDGRGTDTQYF
TRBD2 | TRBJ2-3 | TRBV9 | . | TGTGCCAGCAGCGTCGTTGGGACTAGCGGCACAGATACGCAGTATTTT | CASSVVGTSGTDTQYF
TRBD1 | TRBJ2-1 | TRBV29-1 | . | TGCAGCAACGGACAGGGCAATGAGCAGTTCTTC | CSNGQGNEQFF
TRBD1 | TRBJ1-5 | TRBV6-1 | . | TGTGCCAGCAGACAGGGGGCTGGAGATCAGCCCCAGCATTTT | CASRQGAGDQPQHF
. | TRBJ1-2 | TRBV1 | . | TGCACCAGCAGCCGGGGGGGTGGCTACACCTTC | CTSSRGGGYTF
TRBD2 | TRBJ2-3 | TRBV6-5 | . | TGTGCCAGCAGGAAAGGACTAGCGGGAGGACATACGCAGTATTTT | CASRKGLAGGHTQYF
TRBD1 | TRBJ2-7 | TRBV6-1 | . | TGTGCCAGCAACTGGGACAGGTCTACCTACGAGCAGTACTTC | CASNWDRSTYEQYF
. | TRBJ2-2 | TRBV10-3 | once | TGTGCCATCAGACGCGGGACAAACGGGGAGCTGTTTTTT | CAIRRGTNGELFF
. | TRBJ1-1 | TRBV19 | . | TGTGCCAGTAAGTCAGGGCAGAACACTGAAGCTTTCTTT | CASKSGQNTEAFF
. | TRBJ1-3 | TRBV10-2 | . | TGCGCCAGCAGTGAGTCCGAGGGAAAGGGAAACACCATATATTTT | CASSESEGKGNTIYF
. | TRBJ2-7 | TRBV2 | . | TGTGCCAGTACACAGGGCGTCGAGCAGTACTTC | CASTQGVEQYF
. | TRBJ2-4 | TRBV19 | . | TGTGCCAGTAGCCTTTTGTACAGCCCCAAGGACATTCAGTACTTC | CASSLLYSPKDIQYF
. | TRBJ1-2 | TRBV6-5 | once | TGTGCCAGGACCGTCGCAGGGGTTACCTATGGCTACACCTTC | CARTVAGVTYGYTF
TRBD1 | TRBJ2-5 | TRBV10-3 | . | TGTGCCATCAGTGAGTCGATGGGACAGAAACAAGAGACCCAGTACTTC | CAISESMGQKQETQYF
TRBD1 | TRBJ2-6 | TRBV11-1 | few | TGTGCCAGCAGCCAATCCTACAGGGGTTCCGGGGCCAACGTCCTGACTTTC | CASSQSYRGSGANVLTF
. | TRBJ2-1 | TRBV27 | . | TGTGCCAGCAGTTTATACGTGCAGAGCAATGAGCAGTTCTTC | CASSLYVQSNEQFF
TRBD1 | TRBJ2-7 | TRBV18 | . | TGTGCCAGCTCACCCCTGGGACAGGGGGCGAACTACGAGCAGTACTTC | CASSPLGQGANYEQYF
. | TRBJ2-7 | TRBV7-2 | . | TGTGCCAGCAGCTTGGGTTACAATCGAGGTAATGGATACGAGCAGTACTTC | CASSLGYNRGNGYEQYF
TRBD1 | TRBJ1-2 | TRBV7-2 | . | TGTGCCAGCAGCACCCAAACAGGGGCGGGGGGCTACACCTTC | CASSTQTGAGGYTF
. | TRBJ1-5 | TRBV28 | . | TGTGCCAGCAGTTTTGGACAGAGTGGCTGGTCCCAGCATTTT | CASSFGQSGWSQHF
. | TRBJ2-2 | TRBV29-1 | . | TGCCGCGGCAGGGGGGGCGGGGAGCTGTTTTTT | CRGRGGGELFF
. | TRBJ2-3 | TRBV30 | . | TGTGCCTGGAGTGGAGATCCTAGCACAGATACGCAGTATTTT | CAWSGDPSTDTQYF
TRBD1 | TRBJ1-4 | TRBV19 | . | TGTGCCAGTAGTATGAAGGGGGCAGGGGAAAAACTGTTTTTT | CASSMKGAGEKLFF
. | TRBJ2-1 | TRBV16 | . | TGTGCCAGCAGCCAATTCCGGGGCTCCTACAATGAGCAGTTCTTC | CASSQFRGSYNEQFF
. | TRBJ1-5 | TRBV7-9 | . | TGTGCCAGCAGCTTAGAGCAGGGGCCCCAGCATTTT | CASSLEQGPQHF